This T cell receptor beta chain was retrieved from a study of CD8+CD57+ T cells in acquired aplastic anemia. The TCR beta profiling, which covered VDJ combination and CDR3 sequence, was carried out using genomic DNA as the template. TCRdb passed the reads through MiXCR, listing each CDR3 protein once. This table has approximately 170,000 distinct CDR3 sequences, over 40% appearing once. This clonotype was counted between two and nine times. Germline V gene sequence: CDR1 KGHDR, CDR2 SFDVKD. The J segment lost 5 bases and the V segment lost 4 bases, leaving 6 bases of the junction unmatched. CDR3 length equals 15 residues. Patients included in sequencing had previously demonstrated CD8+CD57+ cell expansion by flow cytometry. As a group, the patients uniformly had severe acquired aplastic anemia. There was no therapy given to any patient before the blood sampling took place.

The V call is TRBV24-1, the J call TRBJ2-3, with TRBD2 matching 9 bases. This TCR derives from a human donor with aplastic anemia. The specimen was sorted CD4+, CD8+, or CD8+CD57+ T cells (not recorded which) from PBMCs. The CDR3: CATSEPSAGGDTQYF. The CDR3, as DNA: TGTGCCACCAGTGAACCCTCAGCGGGGGGAGATACGCAGTATTTT.